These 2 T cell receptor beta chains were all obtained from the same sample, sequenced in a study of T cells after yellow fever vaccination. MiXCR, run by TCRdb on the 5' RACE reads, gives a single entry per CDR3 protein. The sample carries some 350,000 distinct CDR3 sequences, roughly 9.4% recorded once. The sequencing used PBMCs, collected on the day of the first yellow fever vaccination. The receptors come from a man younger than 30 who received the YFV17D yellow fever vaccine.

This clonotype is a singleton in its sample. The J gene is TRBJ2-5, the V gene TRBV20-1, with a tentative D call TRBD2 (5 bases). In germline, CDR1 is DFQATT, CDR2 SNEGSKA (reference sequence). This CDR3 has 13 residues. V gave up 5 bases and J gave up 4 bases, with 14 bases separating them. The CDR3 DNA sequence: TGCAGTGCTTTCCCCGCGGGCGGAGAGACCCAGTACTTC. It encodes CSAFPAGGETQYF.

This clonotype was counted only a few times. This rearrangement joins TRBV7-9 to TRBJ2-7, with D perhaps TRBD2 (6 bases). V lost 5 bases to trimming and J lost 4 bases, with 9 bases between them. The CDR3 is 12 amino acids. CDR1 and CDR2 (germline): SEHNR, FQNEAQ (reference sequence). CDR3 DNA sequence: TGTGCCAGCAGCGGGGGGAGGTACGAGCAGTACTTC. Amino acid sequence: CASSGGRYEQYF.